This T cell receptor (beta chain) was sequenced for a study of cytomegalovirus exposure and HLA in healthy donors. This CDR3 has 15 amino acids. V gave up 6 bases and J gave up 4 bases, with 15 bases separating them. The V gene's germline CDR1 is LNHDA and CDR2 SQIVND (reference sequence). In its sample, this clone was seen once. Its antigen is unknown. Method: immunoSEQ multiplex PCR; TCRdb's copy keeps in-frame clones and lacks some. The sample includes 200,000 to 250,000 clones, about 93% of them seen just once. Findings of the study overall: The majority of TCR sequences were rare, yet some public TCRs appeared in many donors.

The chain employs TRBV19 and TRBJ1-4; D is ambiguous. This clonotype originated in a woman aged 18-29 years in good health and CMV-seronegative. Sequencing used PBMCs. The CDR3: CASRDPGGVNEKLFF. The CDR3 DNA is TGTGCCAGTAGGGACCCGGGCGGGGTTAATGAAAAACTGTTTTTT.